The source of this TCR beta chain is a study of OX40 agonist ivuxolimab in advanced cancers. Study outcomes and limitations: Averaged across samples, CD8+ T cells carried more expanded clones than CD4+ did.

Trimming shortened V by 6 bases and J by 4 bases, and 9 bases separated the two germline ends. The CDR3 is made up of 13 amino acids. Germline V gene lookup returns CDR1 MGHDK and CDR2 SYGVNS. TCRdb keeps only in-frame clones here, not all; method: immunoSEQ multiplex PCR. Found here are 68,000 or so clones, approximately 90% of them singletons; the top ten hold around 1%. Patients who had autoimmune disease history or got systemic immunosuppression were left out. In the case of this clone: What it binds is not known.

The V and J genes are TRBV25-1 and TRBJ2-2, with a tentative D call TRBD2 (6 bases). The specimen comprised CD4+ or CD8+ T cells sorted from blood, sampled in a trial of the OX40 agonist ivuxolimab. This clonotype originated in an adult with an advanced solid tumor such as melanoma, head and neck, liver or kidney cancer. For the CDR3, the DNA is TGTGCCAGCAGGGGGGACTCCACCGGGGAGCTGTTTTTT. It specifies CASRGDSTGELFF.